This TCR beta chain was sequenced in a study of blood T cells in healthy people across ages. Comments on this clonotype: The antigen is undetermined.

The study recruited healthy Caucasian donors from Russia who were aged about 6 to 90. Every sample had a minimum of 6.5 million PBMCs isolated. Sample-barcoded 5' priming and a J-beta primer mix drove a second PCR of roughly 7 to 11 cycles. TCRdb re-called the 5' RACE reads with MiXCR, one entry per CDR3 protein. Seen here are about 1.8 million distinct CDR3 sequences, 40% to 55% observed once, and the top ten hold approximately 2.1%. Study results and caveats: Long-lived and aged donors differed, with more naive CD4+ cells and higher diversity in the long-lived.

The CDR3 totals 14 residues. Germline loops: CDR1 DFQATT, CDR2 SNEGSKA (reference sequence). Trimming removed 4 bases from V and 0 bases from J, with 10 bases in between. The source material was blood. The TCR originated in a woman aged 40 to 50 in good health. V and J are TRBV20-1 and TRBJ2-1, with D perhaps TRBD1 or TRBD2 (5 bases each). The CDR3 loop reads CSAIKGSSYNEQFF. For the CDR3, the DNA is TGCAGTGCTATAAAGGGGAGCTCCTACAATGAGCAGTTCTTC.